This T cell receptor (beta chain) originates from a study of blood T cells in healthy people across ages (dated by TCRdb to between 2014 and 2016). For the wider study: In model experiments, roughly one uniquely barcoded TCR beta cDNA molecule per two T cells was captured by template switching. Using deep sequencing normalized with unique cDNA molecular identifiers, the study measured how TCR beta repertoire diversity changes with age. The donors were divided into four age groups: young (average approximately 17 years), middle-aged (around 41), aged (about 62) and long-lived (82). To avoid experimental bias, donors of different ages were distributed randomly across sequencing lanes. Two additional independent replicas of 1 million unique cDNA reads from the same blood draw were analyzed for two donors (one aged 18 to 30 and one aged 80 or older). The research as a whole found: Compared with the aged group, the long-lived group had more naive CD4+ T cells, fewer expanded clones and increased TCR diversity, a pattern suggesting age selection. Conclusive comparison of naive and antigen-experienced compartments was prevented by the profiling of bulk unsorted PBMCs. Estimates of total diversity based on one million sequenced T cells were considered lower bounds and underestimates. The percentage of naive T cells measured by flow cytometry correlated strongly with observed TCR beta diversity. Observed TCR beta diversity per million T cells fell roughly linearly with age, and a significant reduction was already apparent by age around 36. Donor CMV infection status was unknown, potentially confounding age-related changes in expanded clonotypes.

The receptor library was made with 5' RACE. The sample was run on an Illumina HiSeq 2500. A second PCR of roughly 6 to 12 cycles was run with a J-beta primer mix and a sample-barcoded 5' primer. A template-switch 5' adaptor carrying 12 random nucleotides introduced a unique molecular identifier onto each TCR beta cDNA molecule. At least 3 million CDR3-containing paired-end reads were obtained from each sample. First-strand cDNA was synthesized from all RNA with the Mint cDNA synthesis kit, primed by a TRBC-specific oligonucleotide. Following uracil-DNA glycosylase treatment, all cDNA underwent a first 18-cycle PCR with the universal primers M1SS and BC2_uni_R. The authors' analysis ran thus. For normalization, 1 million high-quality reads were randomly selected from each sample, with every read carrying a distinct molecular identifier. Reads with shared molecular identifiers were discarded instead of being binned into consensus sequences. MiTCR, run with a Q25 quality threshold and the strictest error-elimination algorithm, handled CDR3 identification, clonotype clustering and error correction. A nonparametric unseen species model with Euler transformation was used to estimate lower-bound total TCR beta diversity. The public reads were reanalyzed by TCRdb: fastp trimming at Q25, MiXCR alignment, in-frame beta chains only. All rows with the same CDR3 protein become a single entry with the most common DNA and genes. The V and J calls and clone size come from TCRdb's table, not from the authors' own analysis. Present in this sample are 1.5 million to 2 million distinct CDR3 sequences, about 28% of which were seen just once. The ten biggest clones cover roughly 8% of the sample.

This clonotype was seen ten or more times. Which antigen it targets is not known. No base quality values were provided; no much bigger clone lies one nucleotide off. The approximately 41 donors, aged about 6 to 100 years, were systemically healthy Caucasian individuals from Russia. Roughly 10 milliliters of peripheral blood were drawn from each donor into EDTA-treated Vacutainer tubes. PBMCs were isolated by Ficoll-Paque density-gradient centrifugation, with at least 7 million obtained per sample. Trizol reagent was used to extract total RNA from PBMCs, with at least 5 micrograms per sample. For every donor, an aliquot of PBMCs went through flow cytometry to measure the percentages of naive CD45RAhigh/CD27high T cells. The CDR3 goes from the cysteine to the phenylalanine over 15 residues. CDR3 DNA is the only sequence kept; it has 45 bases, read in frame from the first base. V loses 1 base of germline sequence and J loses 2 bases, and the interval between the two ends is 7 bases. Based on the germline V gene (reference sequence), the CDR1 and CDR2 sequences are SGHKS and YYEKEE.

The source of this sequence is a woman in her twenties or thirties in good health. Sequencing was done on a sample of blood. The chain employs TRBV5-5 and TRBJ2-6, with no confidently assigned D gene. The nucleotide sequence is given as TGTGCCAGCAGCTTGTGGATGACTGGGGCCAACGTCCTGACTTTC. This is translated as CASSLWMTGANVLTF.